This TCR beta chain was identified during a study of technical replicates of blood from several donors. This CDR3 is 12 amino acids long. Germline V lookup: CDR1 SEHNR, CDR2 FQNEAQ (reference sequence). Deletions cut 4 bases from V and 2 bases from J, with 6 bases between. Clones were read by immunoSEQ multiplex PCR, and TCRdb kept only the in-frame ones, dropping some. The profile shows tens of thousands of clones, about 96% of them singletons. The sequenced material came from T cells isolated from PBMCs. This chain links TRBV7-9 with TRBJ2-7; D might be TRBD1 (5 bases). The sequence was obtained from a human donor in good health. Here the CDR3 DNA reads TGTGCCAGCAGCTCGACAGCCTACGAGCAGTACTTC. Translation gives CASSSTAYEQYF.